The 30 T cell receptor beta chains below come from one sample, sequenced in a study of blood T cell repertoires in COVID-19. This table comes from immunoSEQ multiplex PCR, and its TCRdb copy is limited to in-frame clones, with some not included. The sample includes under 450,000 clones, approximately 90% of them seen just once. What was sequenced was peripheral blood. The receptor set was obtained from a woman aged 45-60 years with COVID-19, enrolled during active disease.

The rearrangement joins TRBV6-5 to TRBJ1-2; D call uncertain. The CDR3 sequence is 15 residues long. Deletions cut 6 bases from V and 4 bases from J, with 18 bases between. Germline V gives CDR1 MNHEY, CDR2 SVGAGI. CDR3 nucleotides: TGTGCCAGCAGCACACTGCTACGGGATGGCTATGGCTACACCTTC. Its translation is CASSTLLRDGYGYTF.

The rearrangement links TRBV5-6 to TRBJ1-2, with 8 bases aligning to TRBD1. The germline CDR1 and CDR2 sequences are SGHDT and YYEEEE. V was clipped by 4 bases and J by 4 bases; unmatched bases: 3. The CDR3 contains 13 residues. The CDR3 region has the DNA TGTGCCAGCAGCAGGGACAGGTCCTATGGCTACACCTTC. Its protein is CASSRDRSYGYTF.

The rearrangement joins TRBV25-1 to TRBJ1-2; perhaps TRBD1 as D (6 bases). V was shortened by 0 bases and J by 8 bases, with 16 bases between the two germline ends. CDR3 size: 15 residues. CDR1 is MGHDK and CDR2 is SYGVNS in the germline V gene. CDR3 in amino acids: CASSEYTAYRDGYTF. CDR3 sequence (DNA): TGTGCCAGCAGTGAATATACTGCGTACAGGGACGGCTACACCTTC.

The chain employs TRBV5-3 and TRBJ1-2; 7 nucleotides align to TRBD1. TRBV5-3 is designated an ORF whose function remains uncertain. This CDR3 spans 16 amino acids. J gave up 4 bases and V 4 bases, and 13 bases lay outside the gene matches. CDR3 amino acids: CARSNGTDQILYGYTF. CDR3 DNA: TGTGCCAGAAGCAATGGGACAGATCAGATCCTCTATGGCTACACCTTC.

V is TRBV30 and J is TRBJ2-6; D might be TRBD2 (5 bases). Germline assignment: CDR1 GTSNPN and CDR2 SVGIG (reference sequence). Trimming cost V 0 bases and J 0 bases, with 15 bases left between them. The CDR3 extends over 18 amino acids. The CDR3 region has the DNA TGTGCCTGGAGTGTTCTCCGGACTCCCAACTCTGGGGCCAACGTCCTGACTTTC. Translation: CAWSVLRTPNSGANVLTF.

This clone was observed a handful of times. The chain is built from TRBV12-5 and TRBJ1-6, with D perhaps matching TRBD1 (5 bases). V was clipped by 2 bases and J by 2 bases, with 13 bases between them. CDR1 LGHNT and CDR2 FRNRAP come from the germline V gene. The CDR3 consists of 17 residues. Here the CDR3 reads CASGLQGGKPYNSPLHF. In DNA, the CDR3 is TGTGCTAGTGGTTTGCAGGGAGGAAAGCCCTATAATTCACCCCTCCACTTT.

CDR3 DNA sequence: TGTGCCAGCAGTCGAGAGATTAATCAGCCCCAGCATTTT. This translates into CASSREINQPQHF. V and J are TRBV2 and TRBJ1-5; D call uncertain. V was cut by 5 bases and J by 4 bases, with 9 bases left in between. The CDR3 totals 13 residues. CDR1 is SNHLY, CDR2 FYNNEI, per germline.

The V gene is TRBV9, the J gene TRBJ1-1, with 7 bases aligning to TRBD1. Germline V lookup: CDR1 SGDLS, CDR2 YYNGEE. The trim removed 2 bases at V and 3 bases at J, leaving 7 bases unmatched. This CDR3 spans 15 amino acids. CDR3 DNA: TGTGCCAGCAGCGTTAGTAGGGGGCCGGACACTGAAGCTTTCTTT. It yields the protein CASSVSRGPDTEAFF.

Only one count was recorded for this clone. The chain recombines TRBV6-1 with TRBJ1-1, with a weak D call TRBD1 (5 bases). The CDR3 is 15 amino acids. Trimming pared 0 bases from V and 3 bases from J, leaving 11 bases between. Germline CDR1 is MNHNS and CDR2 is SASEGT. In DNA, the CDR3 is TGTGCCAGCAGTGAAGCCCCGGGCAGGGACACTGAAGCTTTCTTT. It translates to CASSEAPGRDTEAFF.

The chain uses TRBV23-1 and TRBJ2-7; the D gene is possibly TRBD2 (5 bases). TRBV23-1 is reported as an ORF; its role is uncertain. This CDR3 has 14 amino acids. Deletions cut 8 bases from V and 0 bases from J, with 14 bases between. Here the CDR3 DNA reads TGCGCCAGCCGAGACGTGGGGAGCTCCTACGAGCAGTACTTC. Protein sequence: CASRDVGSSYEQYF.

The chain couples TRBV30 to TRBJ2-3, with D perhaps TRBD2 (6 bases). Per the germline V gene, CDR1 is GTSNPN and CDR2 is SVGIG (reference sequence). V dropped 0 bases and J dropped 2 bases, with 15 bases sitting between them. CDR3 size: 16 residues. This CDR3 reads CAWSVGLTGTTDTQYF. The DNA of the CDR3 is TGTGCCTGGAGTGTGGGACTCACGGGGACCACAGATACGCAGTATTTT.

This clone was picked up a small number of times. The rearrangement uses TRBV7-9 and TRBJ2-1, with D unresolved. This CDR3 contains 14 residues. The V and J ends lost 1 base and 3 bases respectively, with 7 bases between them. CDR1 is SEHNR, CDR2 FQNEAQ, per germline (reference sequence). CDR3 loop: CASSLVSSYNEQFF. As DNA, the CDR3 is TGTGCCAGCAGCTTAGTATCCAGCTACAATGAGCAGTTCTTC. The variable domain in full, completed from reference TRBV7-9 and TRBJ2-1, reads DTGVSQNPRHKITKRGQNVTFRCDPISEHNRLYWYRQTLGQGPEFLTYFQNEAQLEKSRLLSDRFSAERPKGSFSTLEIQRTEQGDSAMYLCASSLVSSYNEQFFGPGTRLTVL.

Of note for this clone: Other DNA sequences in the same sample also yield this CDR3. V is TRBV2 and J is TRBJ1-1, with D perhaps matching TRBD1 (5 bases). The V end was cut by 4 bases, the J end by 8 bases, with 8 bases between. Germline loops: CDR1 SNHLY, CDR2 FYNNEI. The CDR3 sequence is 11 residues long. DNA for the CDR3: TGTGCCAGCAGTGGGGCAGGGGAAGCTTTCTTT. Protein: CASSGAGEAFF.

The chain uses TRBV29-1 and TRBJ1-2; D perhaps matches TRBD1 (6 bases). CDR3 length: 14 residues. The V gene's germline CDR1 is SQVTM and CDR2 ANQGSEA. V lost 7 bases and J 2 bases, leaving 17 bases between the germline ends. CDR3 residues: CSAETIQGNYGYTF. The CDR3 DNA follows: TGCAGCGCCGAGACCATACAGGGCAACTATGGCTACACCTTC.

V and J are TRBV27 and TRBJ2-3; TRBD2 agrees at 7 bases. The germline gives CDR1 MNHEY, CDR2 SMNVEV (reference sequence). Trimming took 4 bases from V and 5 from J; bases not matched to a gene: 0. This CDR3 contains 12 residues. The CDR3 region is CASSSSGDTQYF. CDR3 nucleotide sequence: TGTGCCAGCAGTTCTAGCGGAGATACGCAGTATTTT.

The J gene is TRBJ2-7, the V gene TRBV11-3; TRBD1 aligns across 9 bases. The CDR3 runs 14 residues. The junction had 4 bases not matched to a gene; V was cut back by 1 base and J by 6 bases. The germline V gene has CDR1 SGHNT and CDR2 YENEEA. The CDR3 protein is CASSLGGTGTEQYF. The CDR3 DNA reads TGTGCCAGCAGCTTAGGAGGGACAGGGACCGAGCAGTACTTC. The variable domain in full, with the rest retrieved from reference TRBV11-3 and TRBJ2-7, is EAGVVQSPRYKIIEKKQPVAFWCNPISGHNTLYWYLQNLGQGPELLIRYENEEAVDDSQLPKDRFSAERLKGVDSTLKIQPAELGDSAVYLCASSLGGTGTEQYFGPGTRLTVT.

The chain joins TRBV11-3 to TRBJ1-1, with D perhaps matching TRBD1 (6 bases). The V and J ends lost 6 bases and 1 base respectively, with 9 bases between them. Germline CDR1 and CDR2: SGHNT and YENEEA. The CDR3 has 13 residues. CDR3 bases: TGTGCCAGCAGTCCGACAGGGAACACTGAAGCTTTCTTT. Translation: CASSPTGNTEAFF.

This clone has just a few counts. This rearrangement joins TRBV18 to TRBJ1-6, with D perhaps matching TRBD1 (5 bases). This CDR3 comprises 15 residues. CDR1 and CDR2 from the germline V gene are KGHSH and LQKENI. Trimming stripped 3 bases from V and 6 bases from J, with 12 bases between. The chain's CDR3 is CASSPGGSGNSPLHF. CDR3 in DNA: TGTGCCAGCTCACCCGGGGGGTCGGGTAATTCACCCCTCCACTTT.

This clone appeared once. The V call is TRBV19, the J call TRBJ1-3, with 7 bases fitting TRBD1. Per germline, CDR1 LNHDA and CDR2 SQIVND (reference sequence). After removal of 8 bases from V and 4 bases from J, the junction contained 14 bases not matched to a gene. CDR3 length equals 16 residues. CDR3 sequence reads: CASFSNPTGAGNTIYF. In nucleotides, the CDR3 is TGTGCCAGTTTTTCTAACCCTACAGGGGCCGGAAACACCATATATTTT. Full variable domain (outside the CDR3, taken from reference TRBV19 and TRBJ1-3): DGGITQSPKYLFRKEGQNVTLSCEQNLNHDAMYWYRQDPGQGLRLIYYSQIVNDFQKGDIAEGYSVSREKKESFPLTVTSAQKNPTAFYLCASFSNPTGAGNTIYFGEGSWLTVV.

This chain's CDR3 is CATSEAGTEETQYF. The CDR3 nucleotides are TGTGCCACCAGTGAGGCGGGGACCGAAGAGACCCAGTACTTC. The chain carries TRBV24-1 and TRBJ2-5, with TRBD2 as a possible D gene (6 bases). In germline, CDR1 is KGHDR, CDR2 SFDVKD. Trimming took 4 bases from V and 3 from J, leaving 11 bases between them. CDR3 length: 14 residues.

The V and J genes are TRBV9 and TRBJ1-2; 7 bases map to TRBD1. The CDR3 runs to 18 residues. V lost 3 bases, J lost 4 bases, and 18 bases stayed unmatched. Germline values: CDR1 SGDLS, CDR2 YYNGEE. The CDR3 DNA reads TGTGCCAGCAGCGGGTCCGGACAGGTGGGGAGTGCTGGCTATGGCTACACCTTC. The encoded protein is CASSGSGQVGSAGYGYTF.

This chain joins TRBV3-1 (or the pseudogene TRBV3-2) and TRBJ2-4; 10 positions match TRBD1. Germline lookup yields CDR1 LGHDT and CDR2 YNNKEL (reference sequence). There are 17 residues in the CDR3. With V trimmed by 5 bases and J by 7 bases, 14 bases remained unmatched. The CDR3 here is CASSVRQGASRGNIQYF. The DNA of the CDR3 is TGTGCCAGCAGCGTCCGACAGGGGGCTTCTCGTGGGAACATTCAGTACTTC.

The J gene is TRBJ2-1, the V gene TRBV27; tentatively, D is TRBD2 (6 bases). This CDR3 has 15 amino acids. V gave up 6 bases and J gave up 6 bases, with 18 bases separating them. CDR1 and CDR2 (germline): MNHEY, SMNVEV (reference sequence). The chain's CDR3 is CASRARRDVGNEQFF. Here the CDR3 DNA reads TGTGCCAGCAGAGCCAGGAGGGACGTGGGCAATGAGCAGTTCTTC.

This rearrangement joins TRBV9 to TRBJ2-1; no clear D. This CDR3 contains 14 residues. V lost 6 bases to trimming and J lost 6 bases, with 16 bases between them. The germline gives CDR1 SGDLS, CDR2 YYNGEE. The DNA of the CDR3 is TGTGCCAGCAACCCTGACCCAGGTTCCAATGAGCAGTTCTTC. Translated: CASNPDPGSNEQFF.

The rearrangement joins TRBV19 to TRBJ2-5; D is possibly TRBD1 (5 bases). The V end lost 6 bases, the J end lost 2 bases, and 16 bases lay between the germline ends. The CDR3 consists of 15 residues. Germline V CDR1 and CDR2: LNHDA, SQIVND (reference sequence). CDR3 sequence (DNA): TGTGCCAGTAGCCCCGGTAGGGGAACACAAGAGACCCAGTACTTC. Protein sequence: CASSPGRGTQETQYF. Together with reference TRBV19 and TRBJ2-5, the CDR3 gives the full variable domain: DGGITQSPKYLFRKEGQNVTLSCEQNLNHDAMYWYRQDPGQGLRLIYYSQIVNDFQKGDIAEGYSVSREKKESFPLTVTSAQKNPTAFYLCASSPGRGTQETQYFGPGTRLLVL.

V gene TRBV19 combines with J gene TRBJ2-3; 7 bases are shared with TRBD1. J lost 2 bases, V lost 6 bases, and 8 bases had no gene match. Germline loops: CDR1 LNHDA, CDR2 SQIVND (reference sequence). The CDR3 runs 15 residues. This CDR3 is CASRAGQAPTDTQYF. Written as DNA, the CDR3 is TGTGCCAGTAGAGCTGGACAGGCACCCACAGATACGCAGTATTTT.

This clone has just one count. The V and J genes are TRBV7-6 and TRBJ2-3; D not resolved. Trimming shortened V by 1 base and J by 4 bases, and 9 bases separated the two germline ends. The CDR3 length is 14 residues. Looked up from germline, CDR1 is SGHVS and CDR2 is FNYEAQ. CDR3 nucleotides: TGTGCCAGCAGCTTAGGGGCAAAACCAGATACGCAGTATTTT. It is translated as CASSLGAKPDTQYF.

This rearrangement joins TRBV5-4 to TRBJ2-7; 8 positions match TRBD1. The V gene end was trimmed by 4 bases and the J gene end by 3 bases; junction bases not matched to a gene: 12. The CDR3 extends over 16 amino acids. Germline assignment: CDR1 SGHNT and CDR2 YYREEE (reference sequence). CDR3 sequence: CASSSARQGKNYEQYF. DNA of the CDR3: TGTGCCAGCAGCAGCGCCCGACAGGGGAAAAACTACGAGCAGTACTTC.

The CDR3 spells CASSYYLNQPQHF. CDR3 nucleotides: TGTGCCAGCAGTTATTATCTCAATCAGCCCCAGCATTTT. The rearrangement uses TRBV12-3 or TRBV12-4 and TRBJ1-5; D unresolved. V lost 4 bases to trimming and J lost 3 bases, with 7 bases between them. The CDR3 covers 13 residues.

The CDR3 spells CASSYTGNQPQHF. For the CDR3, the DNA is TGTGCCAGCAGTTACACAGGCAATCAGCCCCAGCATTTT. The rearrangement joins TRBV6-5 to TRBJ1-5; no clear D gene. Germline V gene sequence: CDR1 MNHEY, CDR2 SVGAGI. This CDR3 is 13 amino acids long. The V end lost 2 bases, the J end lost 2 bases, and 4 bases lay between the germline ends.